The rows below give T cell receptor beta chains drawn from one sample of a study of cytomegalovirus exposure and HLA in healthy donors. The assay was immunoSEQ multiplex PCR, and TCRdb's table has in-frame clones only and misses some. The sample lists 250,000 to 350,000 clones; just over 85% were seen once. The material sequenced was PBMCs. All receptors derive from a young woman in good health and CMV-seronegative. Both conserved end residues are part of each CDR3. The D gene is left open where the match is weak. Clone size is not always given. Where it is, it says once, few, many or a class for expanded clones.

v_gene: TRBV4-3; abundance: -; d_gene: TRBD1; j_gene: TRBJ2-3; CDR3nt: TGCGCCAGCAGCCAATCGGGACAGAACACAGATACGCAGTATTTT; CDR3aa: CASSQSGQNTDTQYF
v_gene: TRBV29-1; abundance: -; d_gene: -; j_gene: TRBJ2-3; CDR3nt: TGCAGCGTGAGGCAGAGCACAGATACGCAGTATTTT; CDR3aa: CSVRQSTDTQYF
v_gene: TRBV2; abundance: -; d_gene: TRBD2; j_gene: TRBJ2-1; CDR3nt: TGTGCCAGCAGGGCTACTAGCGGGAGTTACAATGAGCAGTTCTTC; CDR3aa: CASRATSGSYNEQFF
v_gene: TRBV6-5; abundance: few; d_gene: -; j_gene: TRBJ1-1; CDR3nt: TGTGCCGCCGGGGGGGGCGGAGGCACTGAAGCTTTCTTT; CDR3aa: CAAGGGGGTEAFF
v_gene: TRBV6-4; abundance: -; d_gene: TRBD2; j_gene: TRBJ2-7; CDR3nt: TGTGCCAGCAGAGTCGAGCGGGAGGTGAGTTACGAGCAGTACTTC; CDR3aa: CASRVEREVSYEQYF
v_gene: TRBV6-5; abundance: -; d_gene: -; j_gene: TRBJ2-1; CDR3nt: TGTGCCAGCAGACTCCAGGGTAACAATGAGCAGTTCTTC; CDR3aa: CASRLQGNNEQFF
v_gene: TRBV27; abundance: -; d_gene: TRBD2; j_gene: TRBJ2-1; CDR3nt: TGTGCCAGCAGTTTATTGGCGGGAGTAGTGAATGAGCAGTTCTTC; CDR3aa: CASSLLAGVVNEQFF
v_gene: TRBV2; abundance: few; d_gene: TRBD1; j_gene: TRBJ1-5; CDR3nt: TGTGCCAGCGGAGTAATGACAGGGGGGAATCAGCCCCAGCATTTT; CDR3aa: CASGVMTGGNQPQHF
v_gene: TRBV5-4; abundance: -; d_gene: -; j_gene: TRBJ1-4; CDR3nt: TGTGCCAGCAGTTACGAGGGTGAGCGGGAGGCGAAACTGTTTTTT; CDR3aa: CASSYEGEREAKLFF
v_gene: TRBV4-1; abundance: -; d_gene: TRBD1; j_gene: TRBJ1-1; CDR3nt: TGCGCCAGCAGCCAAGCCATAGGGACAGGGACCGACGAAGCTTTCTTT; CDR3aa: CASSQAIGTGTDEAFF
v_gene: TRBV10-3; abundance: -; d_gene: -; j_gene: TRBJ2-7; CDR3nt: TGTGCCATCAGCGGCGGGACCTCCTCCTACGAGCAGTACTTC; CDR3aa: CAISGGTSSYEQYF
v_gene: TRBV5-4; abundance: -; d_gene: -; j_gene: TRBJ1-1; CDR3nt: TGTGCCAGCACCCGAGATAGGGGTCTCACTGAAGCTTTCTTT; CDR3aa: CASTRDRGLTEAFF
v_gene: TRBV27; abundance: -; d_gene: TRBD1; j_gene: TRBJ2-1; CDR3nt: TGTGCCAGCAGCCCGTTACAGGGGGCCTTGGGTGAGCAGTTCTTC; CDR3aa: CASSPLQGALGEQFF
v_gene: TRBV25-1; abundance: -; d_gene: TRBD2; j_gene: TRBJ2-5; CDR3nt: TGTGCCAGCGCCCCAGCGGGGCAAGAGACCCAGTACTTC; CDR3aa: CASAPAGQETQYF
v_gene: TRBV2; abundance: once; d_gene: TRBD1; j_gene: TRBJ2-7; CDR3nt: TGTGCCAGCAGTGTTGGGCAGGGGGCCTACGAGCAGTACTTC; CDR3aa: CASSVGQGAYEQYF
v_gene: TRBV7-2; abundance: once; d_gene: -; j_gene: TRBJ1-1; CDR3nt: TGTGCCAGCAGCTTTGGGACAACTGAAGCTTTCTTT; CDR3aa: CASSFGTTEAFF
v_gene: TRBV10-3; abundance: -; d_gene: TRBD1; j_gene: TRBJ1-5; CDR3nt: TGTGCCATCAGTGAACGGGACAGGGAAACCCGGCAGCCCCAGCATTTT; CDR3aa: CAISERDRETRQPQHF
v_gene: TRBV5-6; abundance: -; d_gene: -; j_gene: TRBJ1-1; CDR3nt: TGTGCCAGCAGCTTCGGCAGGGGGAACACTGAAGCTTTCTTT; CDR3aa: CASSFGRGNTEAFF
v_gene: TRBV29-1; abundance: -; d_gene: TRBD2; j_gene: TRBJ2-7; CDR3nt: TGCAGCGTTGAGGGACTAGCGGGAGAGCAGTACTTC; CDR3aa: CSVEGLAGEQYF
v_gene: TRBV4-2; abundance: -; d_gene: -; j_gene: TRBJ2-3; CDR3nt: TGTGCCAGCAGCCAAGAGTTCGTCGGAGGGACAGATACGCAGTATTTT; CDR3aa: CASSQEFVGGTDTQYF
v_gene: TRBV5-1; abundance: once; d_gene: TRBD2; j_gene: TRBJ2-1; CDR3nt: TGCGCCAGCAGGTCCACTAGCGGGGGCAATGAGCAGTTCTTC; CDR3aa: CASRSTSGGNEQFF
v_gene: TRBV6-5; abundance: -; d_gene: TRBD2; j_gene: TRBJ2-1; CDR3nt: TGTGCCAGCAGTTACTCCCTAGCGGGAGGTCCGAATGAGCAGTTCTTC; CDR3aa: CASSYSLAGGPNEQFF
v_gene: TRBV5-1; abundance: -; d_gene: TRBD1; j_gene: TRBJ1-4; CDR3nt: TGCGCCAGCAGACGGATAGGGGGCAGCAGATCAACTAATGAAAAACTGTTTTTT; CDR3aa: CASRRIGGSRSTNEKLFF
v_gene: TRBV2; abundance: -; d_gene: TRBD1; j_gene: TRBJ2-2; CDR3nt: TGTGCCAGCAGTGAGGGGGGACAGGGGGCGCCGAACACCGGGGAGCTGTTTTTT; CDR3aa: CASSEGGQGAPNTGELFF
v_gene: TRBV18; abundance: -; d_gene: TRBD2; j_gene: TRBJ2-7; CDR3nt: TGTGCCAGCTCAGTTAGGACTGGCGGGAGGGACTACGAGCAGTACTTC; CDR3aa: CASSVRTGGRDYEQYF
v_gene: TRBV2; abundance: -; d_gene: TRBD2; j_gene: TRBJ2-3; CDR3nt: TGTGCCACAGGAACTAGCGGGAGGTCCTTCGATACGCAGTATTTT; CDR3aa: CATGTSGRSFDTQYF
v_gene: TRBV7-2; abundance: many; d_gene: -; j_gene: TRBJ1-1; CDR3nt: TGTGCCAGCACCTCGTCAGGGTTGCGCACTGAAGCTTTCTTT; CDR3aa: CASTSSGLRTEAFF
v_gene: TRBV27; abundance: -; d_gene: TRBD1; j_gene: TRBJ1-1; CDR3nt: TGTGCCAGCAGTTCTTGGACAGGTGAGAACACTGAAGCTTTCTTT; CDR3aa: CASSSWTGENTEAFF
v_gene: TRBV10-3; abundance: -; d_gene: TRBD1; j_gene: TRBJ1-2; CDR3nt: TGTGCCATCAGTGAGGACGGGGACAGGGCCCTAAACTATGGCTACACCTTC; CDR3aa: CAISEDGDRALNYGYTF
v_gene: TRBV27; abundance: few; d_gene: TRBD2; j_gene: TRBJ2-7; CDR3nt: TGTGCCAGCACCAAAACTAGCGGGAGAGGCACTGGTAACTACGAGCAGTACTTC; CDR3aa: CASTKTSGRGTGNYEQYF
v_gene: TRBV7-3; abundance: -; d_gene: -; j_gene: TRBJ2-1; CDR3nt: TGTGCCAGCAGCTACAACCCCACAGCGGGCCGAAGTAATGAGCAGTTCTTC; CDR3aa: CASSYNPTAGRSNEQFF
v_gene: TRBV28; abundance: -; d_gene: -; j_gene: TRBJ1-2; CDR3nt: TGTGCCAGCAGTTTAGTGAGCGGTAGAGGCTACACCTTC; CDR3aa: CASSLVSGRGYTF
v_gene: TRBV5-4; abundance: -; d_gene: -; j_gene: TRBJ2-7; CDR3nt: TGTGCCAGCAGCCCTGAGGGAGGCGAGCAGTACTTC; CDR3aa: CASSPEGGEQYF
v_gene: TRBV7-9; abundance: -; d_gene: -; j_gene: TRBJ1-3; CDR3nt: TGTGCCAGCAGCTCCTCAGGGTTCACTGGAAACACCATATATTTT; CDR3aa: CASSSSGFTGNTIYF
v_gene: TRBV6-5; abundance: -; d_gene: TRBD2; j_gene: TRBJ2-1; CDR3nt: TGTGCCAGCAGTTCCCGGACTAGCGGGAGTTATGAGCAGTTCTTC; CDR3aa: CASSSRTSGSYEQFF
v_gene: TRBV9; abundance: -; d_gene: -; j_gene: TRBJ2-7; CDR3nt: TGTGCCAGCAGCGTAGGCCCGACTAGTTCAGGGAGCTACGAGCAGTACTTC; CDR3aa: CASSVGPTSSGSYEQYF
v_gene: TRBV4-3; abundance: -; d_gene: TRBD2; j_gene: TRBJ2-7; CDR3nt: TGCGCCAGCAGCCAGGACCGACTAGCGGGTTACTACGAGCAGTACTTC; CDR3aa: CASSQDRLAGYYEQYF
v_gene: TRBV5-1; abundance: -; d_gene: TRBD1; j_gene: TRBJ1-4; CDR3nt: TGCGCCAGCAGCGGAACAGGGGCAACTAATGAAAAACTGTTTTTT; CDR3aa: CASSGTGATNEKLFF
v_gene: TRBV5-6; abundance: -; d_gene: TRBD1; j_gene: TRBJ1-3; CDR3nt: TGTGCCAGCAGCTACGGACAGGGCCTGAACACCATATATTTT; CDR3aa: CASSYGQGLNTIYF
v_gene: TRBV2; abundance: -; d_gene: -; j_gene: TRBJ1-4; CDR3nt: TGTGCCAGCACCCGGGGGTCAAATGAAAAACTGTTTTTT; CDR3aa: CASTRGSNEKLFF
v_gene: TRBV28; abundance: -; d_gene: -; j_gene: TRBJ2-3; CDR3nt: TGTGCCAGCACCGTAACGCGGGGTGTGGGCACAGATACGCAGTATTTT; CDR3aa: CASTVTRGVGTDTQYF
v_gene: TRBV6-5; abundance: once; d_gene: -; j_gene: TRBJ2-3; CDR3nt: TGTGCCAGCAGTCTAGCCGATCGTAGCACAGATACGCAGTATTTT; CDR3aa: CASSLADRSTDTQYF
v_gene: TRBV7-6; abundance: -; d_gene: -; j_gene: TRBJ1-4; CDR3nt: TGTGCCAGCAGCCAGAATAATGAAAAACTGTTTTTT; CDR3aa: CASSQNNEKLFF
v_gene: TRBV5-1; abundance: -; d_gene: TRBD1; j_gene: TRBJ2-7; CDR3nt: TGCGCCAGCAGCCCGCAACCCCTACAGGGGGCATCCTACGAGCAGTACTTC; CDR3aa: CASSPQPLQGASYEQYF
v_gene: TRBV7-9; abundance: -; d_gene: TRBD1; j_gene: TRBJ1-4; CDR3nt: TGTGCCAGCAGCGTACAGACCGGGACAGGCTATGAAAAACTGTTTTTT; CDR3aa: CASSVQTGTGYEKLFF
v_gene: TRBV4-3; abundance: -; d_gene: -; j_gene: TRBJ1-3; CDR3nt: TGCGCCAGCAGCCGAGGAACAGGGTCCTCTGGAAACACCATATATTTT; CDR3aa: CASSRGTGSSGNTIYF
v_gene: TRBV11-2; abundance: -; d_gene: TRBD1; j_gene: TRBJ2-2; CDR3nt: TGTGCCAGCAGTCTTCGGACAGGGGCAAACACCGGGGAGCTGTTTTTT; CDR3aa: CASSLRTGANTGELFF
v_gene: TRBV6-5; abundance: -; d_gene: -; j_gene: TRBJ1-4; CDR3nt: TGTGCCAGCAGTTTTGGGCCCGGGAGTGAAAAACTGTTTTTT; CDR3aa: CASSFGPGSEKLFF
v_gene: TRBV6-5; abundance: -; d_gene: TRBD1; j_gene: TRBJ1-2; CDR3nt: TGTGCCAGCAGTTACATTGGACAGGGGTACTATGGCTACACCTTC; CDR3aa: CASSYIGQGYYGYTF
v_gene: TRBV6-5; abundance: -; d_gene: -; j_gene: TRBJ2-1; CDR3nt: TGTGCCAGCAGTTCGGTGAGCTCCTACAATGAGCAGTTCTTC; CDR3aa: CASSSVSSYNEQFF
v_gene: TRBV6-6; abundance: -; d_gene: -; j_gene: TRBJ2-7; CDR3nt: TGTGCCAGCAGTTACGGGCCGACCACCTCCTACGAGCAGTACTTC; CDR3aa: CASSYGPTTSYEQYF
v_gene: TRBV28; abundance: -; d_gene: TRBD1; j_gene: TRBJ2-7; CDR3nt: TGTGCCAGCAGTTTACTCGGGACAGACCCCTACGAGCAGTACTTC; CDR3aa: CASSLLGTDPYEQYF
v_gene: TRBV5-4; abundance: -; d_gene: TRBD2; j_gene: TRBJ2-2; CDR3nt: TGTGCCAGCAGCCGGCCAGCGGGAGCGGCCGGGGAGCTGTTTTTT; CDR3aa: CASSRPAGAAGELFF